The 30 T cell receptor beta chains in this list originate from one sample, sequenced in a study of blood T cell repertoires in COVID-19. The protocol was immunoSEQ multiplex PCR, while the TCRdb copy is restricted to in-frame clones and leaves out a portion. The table includes 200,000 to 250,000 clones, 75% to 90% detected once. Sequences were obtained from peripheral blood. The receptors come from a man under 40 who had recovered from COVID-19.

This clone was counted a single time. This rearrangement joins TRBV29-1 to TRBJ2-1, with D tentatively TRBD2 (5 bases). From germline, CDR1 is SQVTM and CDR2 ANQGSEA. Trimming took 7 bases from V and 4 from J, leaving 5 bases between them. The CDR3 extends over 10 amino acids. The CDR3 nucleotides are TGCAGCGGGAGGTACAATGAGCAGTTCTTC. Residues: CSGRYNEQFF.

This clone was counted only a few times. The CDR3 is CASSLTGTGREAFF. DNA for the CDR3: TGTGCCAGCAGCTTAACCGGGACAGGTCGTGAAGCTTTCTTT. The J gene is TRBJ1-1, the V gene TRBV7-2, with TRBD1 matching over 8 bases. Trimming removed 2 bases from V and 7 bases from J; junction bases left unmatched: 6. The CDR3 is made up of 14 amino acids. Germline lookup yields CDR1 SGHTA and CDR2 FQGNSA.

The chain carries TRBV5-8 and TRBJ1-6, with D unresolved. This CDR3 comprises 16 residues. Germline lookup yields CDR1 SGHTS and CDR2 YDEGEE. Trimming removed 4 bases from V and 0 bases from J, with 11 bases in between. The CDR3 loop is CASSALGSSYNSPLHF. Written as DNA, the CDR3 is TGTGCCAGCAGCGCTCTGGGCAGCTCCTATAATTCACCCCTCCACTTT.

V usage is TRBV7-2 and J usage is TRBJ2-1; 8 bases are a match to TRBD2. After removal of 0 bases from V and 4 bases from J, the junction contained 2 bases not matched to a gene. CDR3 length equals 15 residues. From germline, CDR1 is SGHTA and CDR2 FQGNSA. In DNA, the CDR3 is TGTGCCAGCAGCTTAGCTAGCGGGAAATACAATGAGCAGTTCTTC. Residues: CASSLASGKYNEQFF.

For the CDR3, the DNA is TGTGCCAGCTCACCCTCCGGGGTGGCCGCCATTCAGTACTTC. It is translated as CASSPSGVAAIQYF. This chain joins TRBV18 and TRBJ2-4; the D gene is possibly TRBD2 (5 bases). From germline, CDR1 is KGHSH and CDR2 LQKENI. With 3 bases removed from V and 9 bases from J, the gap between germline ends came to 15 bases. The CDR3 totals 14 residues.

The chain employs TRBV10-3 and TRBJ1-1; no clear D gene. The CDR3 spans 14 residues. With 9 bases removed from V and 6 bases from J, the gap between germline ends came to 20 bases. Germline-derived CDR1 and CDR2 are ENHRY and SYGVKD. The CDR3 loop reads CAIRSGPINPEAFF. Written as DNA, the CDR3 is TGTGCCATTCGGTCAGGCCCAATAAATCCTGAAGCTTTCTTT.

This chain joins TRBV7-2 and TRBJ1-5; no definite D call. CDR1 is SGHTA, CDR2 FQGNSA, per germline. This CDR3 region has 13 residues. With 1 base removed from V and 3 bases from J, the gap between germline ends came to 4 bases. The CDR3 DNA sequence: TGTGCCAGCAGCTTAGAGCCCAATCAGCCCCAGCATTTT. Translated, it gives CASSLEPNQPQHF.

The chain links TRBV15 to TRBJ2-5; maybe TRBD1 (7 bases). The V gene lost 0 bases and the J gene lost 6 bases, with 17 bases spanning the gap. CDR3 length equals 16 residues. Per germline, CDR1 LNHNV and CDR2 YYDKDF (reference sequence). In DNA, the CDR3 is TGTGCCACCAGCAGAGATCAAGGAGGGGGCGGCAAGACCCAGTACTTC. Amino acids: CATSRDQGGGGKTQYF.

The rearrangement uses TRBV4-2 and TRBJ2-3, with 10 bases lining up with TRBD2. Germline V gene lookup returns CDR1 LGHNA and CDR2 YNFKEQ. V trimming: 2 bases; J trimming: 2 bases; junction bases outside the gene matches: 7. This CDR3 contains 17 residues. The CDR3: CASSQMGAGGNTDTQYF. The CDR3 nucleotides are TGTGCCAGCAGCCAAATGGGAGCGGGGGGGAACACAGATACGCAGTATTTT.

The genes are TRBV15 and TRBJ2-7; 9 bases align to TRBD1. The CDR3 loop spans 14 amino acids. Unmatched junction bases numbered 2, after V lost 2 bases and J lost 3 bases. Germline loops: CDR1 LNHNV, CDR2 YYDKDF (reference sequence). The CDR3 DNA sequence: TGTGCCACCAGCAGAAGGACAGGGGACTACGAGCAGTACTTC. Translation: CATSRRTGDYEQYF.

The chain employs TRBV4-1 and TRBJ1-2, with 7 bases matching TRBD1. With 0 bases clipped from V and 2 bases from J, the junction kept 6 bases outside the gene matches. Looked up from germline, CDR1 is MGHRA and CDR2 is YSYEKL. This CDR3 has 16 residues. CDR3 coding DNA: TGCGCCAGCAGCCAAGAGGGGTTACAGGGGAACTATGGCTACACCTTC. Translated: CASSQEGLQGNYGYTF.

The chain employs TRBV30 and TRBJ1-2; 8 bases agree with TRBD1. In germline, CDR1 is GTSNPN, CDR2 SVGIG (reference sequence). This CDR3 spans 13 amino acids. V lost 6 bases, J lost 3 bases, and 6 bases stayed unmatched. CDR3 DNA sequence: TGTGCCTGCCAGGGGGCCGGGTACTATGGCTACACCTTC. Residues: CACQGAGYYGYTF.

This chain uses TRBV7-9 with TRBJ2-2; D ambiguous. Between the trimmed V and J ends, which lost 5 bases and 7 bases, there was a span of 14 bases. The CDR3 is 14 residues long. Germline V gene sequence: CDR1 SEHNR, CDR2 FQNEAQ (reference sequence). CDR3 region: CASSPLGTGGELFF. The CDR3 DNA reads as TGTGCCAGCAGCCCCCTAGGAACCGGCGGGGAGCTGTTTTTT.

The chain uses TRBV10-3 and TRBJ2-2, with unresolved D. There are 13 residues in the CDR3. Germline values: CDR1 ENHRY, CDR2 SYGVKD. V was pared by 6 bases and J by 10 bases, with 15 bases between. CDR3: CAISPQLDKELFF. CDR3 in DNA: TGTGCCATCAGCCCTCAACTCGATAAGGAGCTGTTTTTT.

V is TRBV5-4 and J is TRBJ1-6, with D perhaps matching TRBD1 (5 bases). Germline CDR1 is SGHNT and CDR2 is YYREEE (reference sequence). There are 18 residues in the CDR3. Trimming removed 3 bases at V and 0 bases at J, with 16 bases between. DNA for the CDR3: TGTGCCAGCAGCTCGGGGGGGACCGTTAGCTCCTATAATTCACCCCTCCACTTT. This encodes CASSSGGTVSSYNSPLHF.

V is TRBV5-4 and J is TRBJ2-7, with D maybe TRBD2 (5 bases). The CDR3 is made up of 14 amino acids. With 0 bases removed from V and 5 bases from J, the gap between germline ends came to 12 bases. Per germline, CDR1 SGHNT and CDR2 YYREEE (reference sequence). CDR3 nucleotide sequence: TGTGCCAGCAGCTTGGCCGCGGGTCCGGACGAGCAGTACTTC. Its translation: CASSLAAGPDEQYF.

The chain has TRBV21-1 and TRBJ2-6; the table gives TRBD2 as D, unverified against the DNA. TRBV21-1 constitutes a pseudogene. The CDR3 has 19 amino acids. This CDR3 reads CASSTRFGSPYRGANVLTF. The CDR3 bases are TGTGCCAGCAGCACCCGTTTCGGGTCGCCGTACCGAGGGGCCAACGTCCTGACTTTC.

CDR3 nucleotides: TGTGCCAGCAGTGACTCTTCGACAGGGGGCCACACAGATACGCAGTATTTT. Translated, it gives CASSDSSTGGHTDTQYF. The chain recombines TRBV6-4 with TRBJ2-3; 10 nucleotides line up with TRBD1. Germline trimming cut 0 bases from V and 2 bases from J; bases unmatched to any gene: 5. Germline V lookup: CDR1 MRHNA, CDR2 SNTAGT. CDR3 length: 17 residues.

This chain joins TRBV23-1 and TRBJ1-5; unclear D gene. TRBV23-1 belongs to the ORF category, with a function that is uncertain. V was cut by 0 bases and J by 1 base, with 10 bases left in between. The CDR3 is 16 residues long. CDR3: CASSQSQRVSNQPQHF. The CDR3 DNA reads as TGCGCCAGCAGTCAATCTCAGAGGGTCAGCAATCAGCCCCAGCATTTT.

The gene calls are TRBV5-4 and TRBJ1-6, with D perhaps matching TRBD1 (5 bases). This CDR3 spans 18 amino acids. Germline assignment: CDR1 SGHNT and CDR2 YYREEE (reference sequence). V dropped 3 bases and J dropped 0 bases, with 16 bases sitting between them. This CDR3 reads CASSWGGGSSSYNSPLHF. CDR3 DNA sequence: TGTGCCAGCAGCTGGGGGGGTGGCTCTAGCTCCTATAATTCACCCCTCCACTTT.

The rearrangement uses TRBV5-1 and TRBJ1-3; 7 bases match TRBD1. V shed 4 bases and J 4 bases; nucleotides not matched to a gene: 11. Germline assignment: CDR1 SGHRS and CDR2 YFSETQ. The CDR3 loop spans 16 amino acids. DNA for the CDR3: TGCGCCAGCAGCCCGACCGGGACAGCCATGGGAAACACCATATATTTT. Its translation: CASSPTGTAMGNTIYF.

The table lists this clone with a few counts. The CDR3, as DNA: TGTGCCAGCAGATCTATTAGCGGGGGCACCTCCTACGAGCAGTACTTC. Translated, it gives CASRSISGGTSYEQYF. The rearrangement joins TRBV11-2 to TRBJ2-7; 9 nucleotides agree with TRBD2. This CDR3 is 16 amino acids long. Germline V gene sequence: CDR1 SGHAT, CDR2 FQNNGV. The trim removed 6 bases at V and 0 bases at J, leaving 9 bases unmatched.

The chain joins TRBV19 to TRBJ2-1, with D possibly being TRBD1 (6 bases). This CDR3 spans 12 amino acids. Trimming removed 5 bases at V and 7 bases at J, with 9 bases between. CDR1 is LNHDA and CDR2 is SQIVND in the germline V gene (reference sequence). CDR3 sequence (DNA): TGTGCCAGTAGTTTCAGGGGAAATGAGCAGTTCTTC. This sequence encodes CASSFRGNEQFF.

The chain carries TRBV7-2 and TRBJ2-5, with a possible D match to TRBD1 (6 bases). The V gene lost 1 base and the J gene lost 4 bases, with 16 bases spanning the gap. From germline, CDR1 is SGHTA and CDR2 FQGNSA. CDR3 length: 16 residues. The CDR3 DNA follows: TGTGCCAGCAGCTTAGTCGGGACAAGACTTGGAGAGACCCAGTACTTC. Translation: CASSLVGTRLGETQYF.

The rearrangement uses TRBV30 and TRBJ1-6; D is unclear. The CDR3 extends over 14 amino acids. Germline V CDR1 and CDR2: GTSNPN, SVGIG (reference sequence). V was pared by 0 bases and J by 14 bases, with 17 bases between. The CDR3 protein is CAWSVNLKMVALHF. The CDR3 DNA is TGTGCCTGGAGTGTAAATCTAAAGATGGTGGCCCTCCACTTT.

This clone turned up a few times. The chain uses TRBV6-5 and TRBJ1-1; 8 nucleotides agree with TRBD1. CDR3 length: 12 amino acids. The germline CDR1 and CDR2 sequences are MNHEY and SVGAGI. V dropped 6 bases and J dropped 10; count of bases not matched to a gene: 7. CDR3 nucleotide sequence: TGTGCCAGCAGCTCAACGACAGGGGCAGCTTTCTTT. The encoded protein is CASSSTTGAAFF.

The J gene is TRBJ2-3, the V gene TRBV11-2, with TRBD2 matching 11 bases. Germline V gene lookup returns CDR1 SGHAT and CDR2 FQNNGV. The trim removed 0 bases at V and 2 bases at J, leaving 10 bases unmatched. The CDR3 runs to 19 residues. CDR3 nucleotides: TGTGCCAGCAGCTTAGACCCCATAGCGGGGGGGCCGTCCACAGATACGCAGTATTTT. Its protein product is CASSLDPIAGGPSTDTQYF.

This chain connects TRBV7-9 to TRBJ2-7; possibly TRBD2 for D (6 bases). Deletions cut 5 bases from V and 4 bases from J, with 12 bases between. Per germline, CDR1 SEHNR and CDR2 FQNEAQ (reference sequence). The CDR3 extends over 13 amino acids. CDR3 region: CASSPPGAYEQYF. As DNA, the CDR3 is TGTGCCAGCAGCCCCCCGGGAGCTTACGAGCAGTACTTC.

The V gene is TRBV7-9, the J gene TRBJ2-1; 12 bases are a match to TRBD2. CDR1 is SEHNR, CDR2 FQNEAQ, per germline (reference sequence). This CDR3 has 16 amino acids. J was trimmed by 5 bases and V by 4 bases; bases with no gene match: 6. In DNA form, the CDR3 reads TGTGCCAGCAGCTACCTAGCGGGGGGGTTAAACAATGAGCAGTTCTTC. This codes for CASSYLAGGLNNEQFF.

CDR3 protein: CASSLEQGAWYF. The CDR3 region has the DNA TGCGCCAGCAGCTTGGAACAGGGGGCCTGGTACTTC. The chain recombines TRBV5-1 with TRBJ2-7; TRBD1 matches 9 bases. J gave up 12 bases and V 0 bases, and 4 bases lay outside the gene matches. The length of the CDR3 is 12 residues. The germline CDR1 and CDR2 sequences are SGHRS and YFSETQ.